Listed below are T cell receptor beta chains from one sample, sequenced in a study of blood T cell repertoires in COVID-19. TCRdb's copy holds only in-frame clones and misses some; the assay was immunoSEQ multiplex PCR. The sample holds hundreds of thousands of clones, about 90% seen once. Sequencing was done on a sample of PBMCs or T cells enriched from blood (not recorded which). Receptors were obtained from a woman aged 18-29 years with acute COVID-19. CDR3s include the opening cysteine and the closing phenylalanine or tryptophan. The D gene is left open where the match is weak. Only part of the rows carry a size: once, few, many, or a class if the clone is expanded.

d_gene,j_gene,v_gene,abundance,CDR3nt,CDR3aa
NA,TRBJ1-2,TRBV4-1,once,TGCGCCAGCAGCCAATGGTATTCGGTCCCAAACTATGGCTACACCTTC,CASSQWYSVPNYGYTF
NA,TRBJ1-1,TRBV18,NA,TGTGCCAGCTCACCATCAGTTTTCCAGGTGGGTGAAGCTTTCTTT,CASSPSVFQVGEAFF
NA,TRBJ2-1,TRBV5-6,NA,TGTGCCAGCGAGGGGAGGGGGAACACGAGGGACAATGAGCAGTTCTTC,CASEGRGNTRDNEQFF
TRBD2,TRBJ2-7,TRBV13,NA,TGTGCCAGCAGCCACCGGGGAGGGGAGCAGTACTTC,CASSHRGGEQYF
TRBD1,TRBJ2-7,TRBV19,NA,TGTGCCAGTAGTATGCGACAGGGGGCCTACGAGCAGTACTTC,CASSMRQGAYEQYF
TRBD1,TRBJ2-5,TRBV7-9,NA,TGTGCCAGCAGCCCCAGGGAGGGACAGGGGGCCGGCGAGACCCAGTACTTC,CASSPREGQGAGETQYF
TRBD2,TRBJ2-1,TRBV29-1,NA,TGCAGCGTTCTCACTAGCGGGACACCATTCTTC,CSVLTSGTPFF
NA,TRBJ2-3,TRBV6-4,NA,TGTGCCAGCAGTGACTCCAGCAGGAGCACAGATACGCAGTATTTT,CASSDSSRSTDTQYF
NA,TRBJ1-1,TRBV19,NA,TGTGCCAGTACTTTTGAAGCTTTCTTT,CASTFEAFF
NA,TRBJ2-5,TRBV6-2/TRBV6-3,NA,TGTGCCAGCAGCTCCTATGGACTGGAGGGGGAGACCCAGTACTTC,CASSSYGLEGETQYF
NA,TRBJ2-3,TRBV6-2/TRBV6-3,NA,TGTGCCAGCAGTTCGGTAGCGGTCAGCACAGATACGCAGTATTTT,CASSSVAVSTDTQYF
NA,TRBJ2-7,TRBV10-1,NA,TGCGCCAGCAGTGGTCACGGCGGGGGCACCTACGAGCAGTACTTC,CASSGHGGGTYEQYF
NA,TRBJ2-1,TRBV7-9,NA,TGTGCCAGCAGCTTAGGACTAGTTGGCTCCTACAATGAGCAGTTCTTC,CASSLGLVGSYNEQFF
NA,TRBJ1-4,TRBV19,NA,TGTGCCAGTAGTACCTGGACAGCTGAAAAACTGTTTTTT,CASSTWTAEKLFF
NA,TRBJ2-5,TRBV12-3/TRBV12-4,NA,TGTGCCAGCAGTTTCCAGGTTCAAGAGACCCAGTACTTC,CASSFQVQETQYF
TRBD2,TRBJ2-1,TRBV27,NA,TGTGCCAGCAGTTTACTTCGACTAGCAGGCAATGAGCAGTTCTTC,CASSLLRLAGNEQFF
TRBD2,TRBJ2-1,TRBV24-1,NA,TGTGCCACCAGTGACCCCTCAGTACAGGGACCCCTCAGCGGGAGAGGGGTCAATGAGCAGTTCTTC,CATSDPSVQGPLSGRGVNEQFF
NA,TRBJ1-1,TRBV4-1,NA,TGCGCCAGCAGCCAAGGGCAGGAAACCACCACTGAAGCTTTCTTT,CASSQGQETTTEAFF
TRBD1,TRBJ2-7,TRBV29-1,NA,TGCAGCGTAAAGGGGGCTGGGGAGCAGTACTTC,CSVKGAGEQYF
NA,TRBJ2-1,TRBV7-3,NA,TGCCTCGGGGCCGGGACTCATTATGAGCAGTTCTTC,CLGAGTHYEQFF
TRBD2,TRBJ2-7,TRBV2,NA,TGTGCCAGCAGTAGCGGGAGGAACTCTTACGAGCAGTACTTC,CASSSGRNSYEQYF
NA,TRBJ1-1,TRBV10-2,NA,TGCGCCAGCATTCCCATGCGCAAAGGGGACACTGAAGCTTTCTTT,CASIPMRKGDTEAFF
NA,TRBJ1-6,TRBV11-2,NA,TGTGCCAGCAGCTTAGCAGGCCAAAGGGGTTCACCCCTCCACTTT,CASSLAGQRGSPLHF
TRBD2,TRBJ2-3,TRBV6-5,NA,TGTGCCAGCAGTTACAGTGGGACTAGGAACACAGATACGCAGTATTTT,CASSYSGTRNTDTQYF
NA,TRBJ2-1,TRBV9,NA,TGTGCCAGCAGCGTAAATCGTCACAATGAGCAGTTCTTC,CASSVNRHNEQFF
NA,TRBJ2-7,TRBV10-1,NA,TGCGCCAGCAGTCCAGGGGATGCCCCCTACGAGCAGTACTTC,CASSPGDAPYEQYF
NA,TRBJ1-2,TRBV3-1/TRBV3-2,NA,TGTGCCAGCAGCCAATTGTCTTTCTATGGCTACACCTTC,CASSQLSFYGYTF
NA,TRBJ1-2,TRBV7-9,NA,TGTGCCAGCAGCAAACAGGTTAACTATGGCTACACCTTC,CASSKQVNYGYTF
NA,TRBJ1-4,TRBV3-1/TRBV3-2,NA,TGTGCCAGCAGCCCTTCTGAGACAGGTCATAAGGGGCTGTTTTTT,CASSPSETGHKGLFF
TRBD1,TRBJ2-2,TRBV2,NA,TGTGCCAGCAGTGGACAGGGGAACACCGGGGAGCTGTTTTTT,CASSGQGNTGELFF
TRBD1,TRBJ1-4,TRBV2,NA,TGTGCCAGCAGCAGGGGGACTAATGAAAAACTGTTTTTT,CASSRGTNEKLFF
NA,TRBJ1-6,TRBV4-2,few,TGTGCCAGCAGCCAAGATGCGGACTTGAGCTCCTATAATTCACCCCTCCACTTT,CASSQDADLSSYNSPLHF
TRBD2,TRBJ2-1,TRBV7-8,NA,TGTGCCAGCAGCTTTCGCGGGAGCTCGAATGAGCAGTTCTTC,CASSFRGSSNEQFF
NA,TRBJ1-1,TRBV2,NA,TGTGCCAGCAGTGGAGATGCGAACACTGAAGCTTTCTTT,CASSGDANTEAFF
TRBD1,TRBJ1-2,TRBV18,NA,TGTGCCAGCTCACCAGCCGACAGGGGGTTCGATGGCTACACCTTC,CASSPADRGFDGYTF
NA,TRBJ2-7,TRBV7-2,NA,TGTGCCAGCAGCTTAGTGCAGGGTGGTGAATACGAGCAGTACTTC,CASSLVQGGEYEQYF
TRBD2,TRBJ2-7,TRBV5-1,NA,TGCGCCAGCAGCCCACCCGGACTAGCGGGAACCTACGAGCAGTACTTC,CASSPPGLAGTYEQYF
NA,TRBJ2-7,TRBV9,NA,TGTGCCAGCAGCGCCCTAGGGGGCGAGCAGTACTTC,CASSALGGEQYF
TRBD1,TRBJ2-7,TRBV7-9,once,TGTGCCAGCAGCTGGGGACAGGGGGCGTGGGTAGGCGAGCAGTACTTC,CASSWGQGAWVGEQYF
TRBD2,TRBJ2-5,TRBV19,NA,TGTGCCAGTAGTAGCGGGAGGTCGTACCAAGAGACCCAGTACTTC,CASSSGRSYQETQYF
TRBD1,TRBJ2-7,TRBV27,NA,TGTGCCAGCGGGAACAGGGGCCCGCACTACGAGCAGTACTTC,CASGNRGPHYEQYF
TRBD1,TRBJ2-1,TRBV28,few,TGTGCCAGCAGTCGTTACGACAGGGGGGCCTACAATGAGCAGTTCTTC,CASSRYDRGAYNEQFF
NA,TRBJ2-1,TRBV3-1/TRBV3-2,NA,TGTGCCAGCAGCCCCAGTGGGAGCTCCTACAATGAGCAGTTCTTC,CASSPSGSSYNEQFF
NA,TRBJ1-1,TRBV6-5,NA,TGTGCCAGCAGTTACACGAGGAACACTGAAGCTTTCTTT,CASSYTRNTEAFF
TRBD1,TRBJ1-5,TRBV30,NA,TGTGCCTGGAGCCGGGACAGGGGAAATCAGCCCCAGCATTTT,CAWSRDRGNQPQHF
TRBD1,TRBJ1-2,TRBV7-3,NA,TGTGCCAGCAGCCTAAACAGGGGGCCTGGGGCCGGCTACACCTTC,CASSLNRGPGAGYTF
NA,TRBJ2-3,TRBV27,NA,TGTGCCAGCAGTCTAACTAGAGACAGCACAGATACGCAGTATTTT,CASSLTRDSTDTQYF
TRBD1,TRBJ2-7,TRBV19,NA,TGTGCCAGTAATCGACAGGGACCCTCCTACGAGCAGTACTTC,CASNRQGPSYEQYF
TRBD1,TRBJ1-6,TRBV6-6,NA,TGTGCCAGCAGTTCTGCAGGGGGCACTTCACCCCTCCACTTT,CASSSAGGTSPLHF
TRBD1,TRBJ1-2,TRBV6-5,NA,TGTGCCAGCAGTTTGTTAGGGGGCCACGAACATGGCTACACCTTC,CASSLLGGHEHGYTF
TRBD2,TRBJ2-1,TRBV29-1,NA,TGCAGCGTTGAACGAAGGCTAGCGGGAGGGCGGTCAAATGAGCAGTTCTTC,CSVERRLAGGRSNEQFF
NA,TRBJ1-3,TRBV5-5,NA,TGTGCCAGCAGCTTACGAGGCCTGGGTACCGGAAACACCATATATTTT,CASSLRGLGTGNTIYF
TRBD1,TRBJ2-1,TRBV4-3,NA,TGCGCCAGCAGCCAAGACTGGACAGGGGGCCAGTTCTTC,CASSQDWTGGQFF
NA,TRBJ2-1,TRBV11-2,NA,TGTGCCAGCAGCTTTCGAGTTTTGCCCAACAATGAGCAGTTCTTC,CASSFRVLPNNEQFF
NA,TRBJ2-4,TRBV6-2/TRBV6-3,NA,TGTGCCAGCAGTTATTTCCGGACAGTGGAAGCCAAAAACATTCAGTACTTC,CASSYFRTVEAKNIQYF